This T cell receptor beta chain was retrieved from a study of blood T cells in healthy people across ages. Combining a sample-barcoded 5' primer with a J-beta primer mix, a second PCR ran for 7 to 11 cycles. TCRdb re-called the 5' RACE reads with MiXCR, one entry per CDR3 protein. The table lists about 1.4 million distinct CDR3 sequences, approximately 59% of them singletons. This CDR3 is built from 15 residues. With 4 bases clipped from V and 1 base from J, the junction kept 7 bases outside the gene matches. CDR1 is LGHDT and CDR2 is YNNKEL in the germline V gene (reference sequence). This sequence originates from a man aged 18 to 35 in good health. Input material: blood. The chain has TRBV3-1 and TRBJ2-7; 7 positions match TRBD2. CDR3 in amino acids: CASSPLAVESYEQYF. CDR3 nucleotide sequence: TGTGCCAGCAGCCCCCTAGCGGTGGAATCCTACGAGCAGTACTTC.